The 20 T cell receptor beta chains below were found in one sample sequenced in a study of T cells after yellow fever vaccination. TCRdb itself ran the 5' RACE reads through MiXCR, one entry per CDR3 protein. In the table there are around 200,000 distinct CDR3 sequences, 9.5% to 11% of which are singletons. The sequencing here drew on CD8+ T cells sorted from PBMCs, taken 15 days after the yellow fever booster vaccination. These receptor sequences come from a man aged 18-30 years who received the YFV17D yellow fever vaccine.

The chain's CDR3 is CASSEASLGLGNTEAFF. The CDR3 DNA is TGTGCCAGCAGCGAGGCATCCCTGGGGCTCGGGAACACTGAAGCTTTCTTT. The chain is built from TRBV7-9 and TRBJ1-1; D perhaps matches TRBD1 (5 bases). The V end was cut by 5 bases, the J end by 1 base, with 20 bases between. The CDR3 contains 17 residues. Germline lookup yields CDR1 SEHNR and CDR2 FQNEAQ (reference sequence).

In its sample, this clonotype was seen a few times. This sequence joins TRBV20-1 and TRBJ2-7, with D uncertain. CDR1 and CDR2 (germline): DFQATT, SNEGSKA (reference sequence). This CDR3 is 14 amino acids long. The V gene lost 6 bases and the J gene lost 3 bases, with 18 bases spanning the gap. The CDR3 DNA reads TGCAGTGCGCGACCCCCCCACAGCGACTACGAGCAGTACGTC. The encoded protein is CSARPPHSDYEQYV.

The chain is built from TRBV2 and TRBJ1-2; the D gene is possibly TRBD1 (5 bases). The germline CDR1 and CDR2 sequences are SNHLY and FYNNEI. Trimming left V 3 bases short and J 4 bases short, with 12 bases between. This CDR3 is built from 14 residues. In DNA form, the CDR3 reads TGTGCCAGCAGTGACAGGGAAGGTTCCTATGGCTACACCTTC. The encoded protein is CASSDREGSYGYTF.

This clonotype was picked up a small number of times. The chain combines TRBV12-3 or TRBV12-4 with TRBJ2-2; D unresolved. CDR3 length: 11 amino acids. V lost 11 bases and J 1 base, leaving 5 bases between the germline ends. The CDR3 region is CAWGNTGELFF. The CDR3 DNA follows: TGTGCCTGGGGGAACACCGGGGAGCTGTTTTTT.

This clonotype was observed at least ten times. The CDR3 DNA reads TGTGCCAGCAGCGCCCAGGGGGGAGAACAGGGAGACGAGCAGTACTTC. This gives the protein CASSAQGGEQGDEQYF. This chain links TRBV9 with TRBJ2-7, with D perhaps TRBD1 (7 bases). Germline lookup yields CDR1 SGDLS and CDR2 YYNGEE. V lost 3 bases, J lost 5 bases, and 21 bases lay in between. The CDR3 is 16 residues long.

This clonotype has at least ten counts. The V gene is TRBV4-3, the J gene TRBJ2-6; D unresolved. The V gene lost 0 bases and the J gene lost 0 bases, with 6 bases spanning the gap. The CDR3 is made up of 16 amino acids. Per the germline V gene, CDR1 is LGHNA and CDR2 is YSLEER. The CDR3: CASSQESASGANVLTF. CDR3 in DNA: TGCGCCAGCAGCCAAGAGTCCGCCTCTGGGGCCAACGTCCTGACTTTC.

The chain uses TRBV6-5 and TRBJ2-7, with 8 bases fitting TRBD1. With V trimmed by 2 bases and J by 5 bases, 8 bases remained unmatched. CDR3 size: 15 residues. Germline V gives CDR1 MNHEY, CDR2 SVGAGI. The CDR3 spells CASSYAGQGFNEQYF. DNA of the CDR3: TGTGCCAGCAGTTACGCCGGACAGGGTTTCAACGAGCAGTACTTC.

This sequence joins TRBV5-1 and TRBJ2-5, with 13 bases identical to TRBD2. This CDR3 spans 16 amino acids. J lost 4 bases, V lost 7 bases, and 10 bases had no gene match. Germline CDR1 SGHRS, CDR2 YFSETQ. Written as DNA, the CDR3 is TGCGCCAGCGGGGGCCGACTAGCGGGGGGCCGAGAGACCCAGTACTTC. It specifies CASGGRLAGGRETQYF.

The V and J genes are TRBV28 and TRBJ2-5; D call uncertain. V was trimmed by 3 bases and J by 2 bases, leaving 10 bases between them. Germline V CDR1 and CDR2: MDHEN, SYDVKM. The CDR3 covers 14 residues. The CDR3: CASSFLGIQETQYF. CDR3 DNA sequence: TGTGCCAGCAGTTTCTTGGGGATACAAGAGACCCAGTACTTC.

The chain carries TRBV2 and TRBJ2-5, with 10 bases lining up with TRBD1. CDR3 length: 14 amino acids. V dropped 6 bases and J dropped 5; count of bases not matched to a gene: 6. From germline, CDR1 is SNHLY and CDR2 FYNNEI. CDR3 nucleotide sequence: TGTGCCAGCAGGGACAGGGGGGGTTCGGAGACCCAGTACTTC. As protein: CASRDRGGSETQYF.

This clonotype was seen a handful of times. This rearrangement joins TRBV7-3 to TRBJ2-1; no clear D. Germline V gene sequence: CDR1 SGHTA, CDR2 FQGTGA. The CDR3 contains 14 residues. The V end lost 8 bases, the J end lost 6 bases, and 17 bases lay between the germline ends. CDR3 in amino acids: CASALGLDPNEQFF. In DNA form, the CDR3 reads TGTGCCAGCGCCCTGGGCCTAGACCCCAATGAGCAGTTCTTC.

This clonotype has more than one count but fewer than ten. This chain uses TRBV4-3 with TRBJ2-4; D might be TRBD2 (6 bases). The V end lost 0 bases, the J end lost 3 bases, and 15 bases lay between the germline ends. The V gene's germline CDR1 is LGHNA and CDR2 YSLEER. This CDR3 has 17 amino acids. CDR3 in amino acids: CASSQDWDFVGKNIQYF. The CDR3 DNA follows: TGCGCCAGCAGCCAAGATTGGGACTTTGTAGGCAAAAACATTCAGTACTTC.

This clonotype occurred a few times. This rearrangement joins TRBV5-6 to TRBJ2-1; D may match TRBD1 or TRBD2 (6 bases each). The CDR3 spans 12 residues. Trimming left V 4 bases short and J 6 bases short, with 8 bases between. The V gene's germline CDR1 is SGHDT and CDR2 YYEEEE. CDR3 sequence reads: CASSGGLNEQFF. The CDR3 DNA sequence: TGTGCCAGCAGCGGGGGGCTCAATGAGCAGTTCTTC.

The sample holds a few counts of this clonotype. The genes are TRBV4-1 and TRBJ1-1; D unresolved. The V and J ends lost 1 base and 5 bases respectively, with 8 bases between them. Germline assignment: CDR1 MGHRA and CDR2 YSYEKL. The CDR3 sequence is 13 residues long. The CDR3 DNA is TGCGCCAGCAGCCAAGCCTGGGCTACTGAAGCTTTCTTT. The encoded protein is CASSQAWATEAFF.

V and J are TRBV6-1 and TRBJ2-7, with D hard to call. V was cut by 4 bases and J by 3 bases, with 10 bases left in between. The CDR3 spans 13 residues. Germline values: CDR1 MNHNS, CDR2 SASEGT. The CDR3 region is CASSGDGNYEQYV. The DNA of the CDR3 is TGTGCCAGCAGTGGAGACGGAAACTACGAGCAGTACGTC.

V is TRBV7-9 and J is TRBJ1-1; D call uncertain. Germline lookup yields CDR1 SEHNR and CDR2 FQNEAQ (reference sequence). The CDR3 is made up of 12 amino acids. Trimming left V 6 bases short and J 7 bases short, with 12 bases between. The CDR3 nucleotides are TGTGCCAGCAGGATCCACGGGATTGAAGCTTTCTTT. Its protein is CASRIHGIEAFF. Variable domain in full (rest from reference TRBV7-9 and TRBJ1-1): DTGVSQNPRHKITKRGQNVTFRCDPISEHNRLYWYRQTLGQGPEFLTYFQNEAQLEKSRLLSDRFSAERPKGSFSTLEIQRTEQGDSAMYLCASRIHGIEAFFGQGTRLTVV.

This clonotype was seen ten or more times. The chain uses TRBV11-2 and TRBJ2-3; no definite D call. The CDR3 is 17 amino acids. V was clipped by 0 bases and J by 1 base, with 14 bases between them. Per germline, CDR1 SGHAT and CDR2 FQNNGV. CDR3 loop: CASSLEGLVGGTDTQYF. For the CDR3, the DNA is TGTGCCAGCAGCTTAGAGGGTCTGGTTGGAGGCACAGATACGCAGTATTTT.

This clonotype was seen a handful of times. The V call is TRBV7-8, the J call TRBJ1-6, with a tentative D call TRBD1 (5 bases). V lost 9 bases to trimming and J lost 3 bases, with 9 bases between them. Germline CDR1 and CDR2: SGHVS and FQNEAQ. The CDR3 runs 13 residues. The CDR3 nucleotides are TGTGCCAGTTTGCAGGGCTATAATTCACCCCTCCACTTT. Translation: CASLQGYNSPLHF. Full variable domain (rest looked up from reference TRBV7-8 and TRBJ1-6): GAGVSQSPRYKVAKRGQDVALRCDPISGHVSLFWYQQALGQGPEFLTYFQNEAQLDKSGLPSDRFFAERPEGSVSTLKIQRTQQEDSAVYLCASLQGYNSPLHFGNGTRLTVT.

This clonotype was seen only once. The CDR3 is CASTHNRNTEAFF. CDR3 in DNA: TGTGCCAGCACCCACAACAGGAACACTGAAGCTTTCTTT. The rearrangement joins TRBV12-3 or TRBV12-4 to TRBJ1-1, with no clear D. V lost 7 bases, J lost 1 base, and 10 bases lay in between. The CDR3 sequence is 13 residues long.

There are many counts of this clonotype. The gene calls are TRBV6-2 or TRBV6-3 and TRBJ1-6; possible D gene TRBD1, 5 bases. Germline V gene data show CDR1 as MNHEY and CDR2 as SVGEGT. With 6 bases removed from V and 14 bases from J, the gap between germline ends came to 14 bases. CDR3 size: 12 residues. The CDR3 coding sequence is TGTGCCAGCAGCAGGGACTGGCGATCCCTCCACTTT. It translates to CASSRDWRSLHF.